This record looks at one T cell receptor beta chain sequence and its context. By share, this clonotype ranks as medium-sized (0.01 to 0.1%). Its binding antigen is unknown. No clone much larger than this one lies a single base away; base qualities are absent. This entry belongs to a study of tumor and adjacent non-tumor tissue in lung cancer listed by TCRdb under 2018. Describing the broader study: Of the cohort, eleven to twelve patients had adenocarcinoma, 2 had squamous cell carcinoma and 1 had small cell lung cancer. The roughly 15 patients were aged roughly 30 to 80 years, included 10 men and 5 women, and had TNM stage I to III disease. A total of some 130,000,000 productive TCRbeta reads were generated by sequencing, corresponding to an average of around 4 million reads per sample. Bulk TCRbeta repertoires were compared between lung tumor tissue and matched distant non-tumor lung tissue obtained from 15 lung cancer patients. For each patient, one tumor sample and one normal lung sample were taken, giving a few dozen paired specimens that underwent TCRbeta CDR3 sequencing.

RNA was isolated from bulk unsorted tissue, and RNA quality was assessed with a NanoDrop ND-1000 and an Agilent 2100. Donors were newly diagnosed lung cancer patients admitted for thoracic surgery in China between August and November 2014, without prior chemotherapy. Anyone who had undergone radiotherapy or chemotherapy before, or who had another cancer at the same time, was left out of the study. Surgical tissue pieces of about 1-2.1 cm3 were preserved in RNAlater solution and were kept at -80 degrees C until use. Libraries came from multiplex PCR. The instrument given in TCRdb is Illumina HiSeq 2500. TCRbeta libraries were constructed through three rounds of nested PCR with primers (Table S4) according to protocols modified from ARM-PCR. Before sequencing, PCR products in the 200-500 bp range were cut out of the gel and cleaned up using the QIAquick gel extraction kit. Per the original workflow: Trimmomatic was used to clean the reads, FLASH merged the cleaned reads into complete CDR3 sequences, and MiTCR assigned the sequences to V(D)J germline segments. Clonal diversity was calculated as the inverse Simpson's index using VDJtools. In-frame sequences without a premature stop codon were defined as productive reads. TCRdb applied fastp at Q25 and MiXCR to the public reads, then kept only in-frame beta chains. Records with the same CDR3 protein are collapsed into one entry carrying the most frequent genes and DNA. The V and J calls and clone size come from TCRdb's table, not from the authors' own analysis. This sample gives tens of thousands of distinct CDR3 sequences in total; approximately 79% of them show up just once. The ten biggest clones cover less than 15% of the sample.

V drops 5 bases and J drops 0 bases, leaving 2 bases in between. Including cysteine and phenylalanine, the CDR3 has 12 amino acids. CDR3 DNA only is kept here, 36 bases in frame from base 1. CDR1 and CDR2, per the germline V gene, are MNHNS and SASEGT. Overall results and qualifications from the work: The cohort had only about 14 patients, and the authors noted that larger samples and more detailed clinical data are needed. Because peripheral blood was not sequenced, the blood TCRbeta repertoires of the lung cancer patients in the study went unexamined. The methods do not name the sequencing platform or mention unique molecular identifiers. Significantly higher TCR diversity was found in younger patients, and higher tumor TCR diversity was associated with shorter overall and disease-free survival. Significantly higher TCR diversity (inverse Simpson) was observed in tumor tissue than in normal lung tissue (around 450 vs 150, P = 0.0075, Mann-Whitney U test). A significantly larger cumulative share of the repertoire was made up by the top 100 clones in normal lung than in tumor tissue.

Rearrangement joined TRBV6-1 to TRBJ1-5; the D gene lacks a confident call. Sequenced input: lung tumor tissue. The receptor's source is a woman in her 50s with non-small cell lung cancer. Here is the DNA: TGTGCCAGCAGTAATAGCAATCAGCCCCAGCATTTT. It translates as CASSNSNQPQHF.